Sequencing of this T cell receptor (beta chain) was carried out in a study of CD8+CD57+ T cells in acquired aplastic anemia. Study information: The sorted CD4+ and CD8+ cells yielded an average around 3.2 ug of DNA. Study-wide results and caveats: Sharing between patients and controls was observed for around 30 CD8+ CDR3 sequences.

Remarks on this clonotype: The antigen remains unidentified.

Trimming removed 4 bases from V and 7 bases from J, with 8 bases in between. Germline V gene sequence: CDR1 SGHVS, CDR2 FNYEAQ. The CDR3 runs 13 residues. TCR beta VDJ combinations and CDR3 sequences were profiled from genomic DNA. TCRdb analysed the reads with MiXCR anew, one entry per CDR3 protein. Of 160,000 or so distinct CDR3 sequences in the sample, around half were seen once. Individuals selected for sequencing had exhibited CD8+CD57+ cell expansion on flow cytometry. All patients had severe acquired aplastic anemia. This TCR came from a human donor with aplastic anemia. Sequencing was done on a sample of sorted CD4+, CD8+, or CD8+CD57+ T cells (not recorded which) from PBMCs. The J gene is TRBJ1-6, the V gene TRBV7-6; D uncertain. In DNA form, the CDR3 reads TGTGCCAGCAGCTATGTGGTGAATTCACCCCTCCACTTT. Residues: CASSYVVNSPLHF.